This T cell receptor beta chain emerged from a study of Graves' ophthalmopathy and Graves' hyperthyroidism. Scientists amplified the TCR beta CDR3 regions from RNA transcripts. The first-round RT-PCR employed HTBI primers together with the Qiagen OneStep RT-PCR kit. A multiplex PCR was then performed as the second round. MiXCR, applied by TCRdb to the multiplex PCR reads, yields one record per CDR3 protein. The sample consists of around 1,000,000 distinct CDR3 sequences, 35% to 40% of them appearing once. Regarding this clonotype: Its antigen is not known.

Hyperthyroidism patients, aged 18 to 65, were newly diagnosed, under 2 months' duration. The authors diagnosed from clinical symptoms, serum thyroxine, TRAb, thyroid ultrasound and orbital computed tomography. V shed 2 bases and J shed 3 bases, with 14 bases lying between them. The germline V gene has CDR1 MNHNY and CDR2 SVGAGI (reference sequence). The CDR3 length is 15 residues. Overall study results and limits: From stable hyperthyroidism, ophthalmopathy was separated by a 13-signature model with approximately 90% sensitivity and under 84% specificity.

The sequenced sample consisted of peripheral blood or thyroid tissue (not recorded which). This TCR was sampled from an adult man with Graves' hyperthyroidism. V gene TRBV6-6 combines with J gene TRBJ2-7; maybe TRBD1 (6 bases). The CDR3: CASSYPRGGHYEQYF. CDR3 in DNA: TGTGCCAGCAGTTACCCGAGAGGGGGTCACTACGAGCAGTACTTC.